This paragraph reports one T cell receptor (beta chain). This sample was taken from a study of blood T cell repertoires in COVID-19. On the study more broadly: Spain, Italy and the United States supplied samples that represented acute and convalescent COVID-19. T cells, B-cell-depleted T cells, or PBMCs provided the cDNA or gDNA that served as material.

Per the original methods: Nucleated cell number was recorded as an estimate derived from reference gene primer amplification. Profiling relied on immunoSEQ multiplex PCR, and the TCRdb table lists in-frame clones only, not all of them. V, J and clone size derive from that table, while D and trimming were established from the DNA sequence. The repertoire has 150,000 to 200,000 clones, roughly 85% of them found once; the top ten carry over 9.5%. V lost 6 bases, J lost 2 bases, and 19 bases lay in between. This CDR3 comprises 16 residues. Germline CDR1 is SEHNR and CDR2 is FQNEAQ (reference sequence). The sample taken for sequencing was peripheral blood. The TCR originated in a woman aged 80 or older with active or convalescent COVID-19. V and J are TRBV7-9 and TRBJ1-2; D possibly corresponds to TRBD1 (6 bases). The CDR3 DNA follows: TGTGCCAGCAGTTCAGGCTCCCGGGACAAGAACTATGGCTACACCTTC. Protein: CASSSGSRDKNYGYTF.